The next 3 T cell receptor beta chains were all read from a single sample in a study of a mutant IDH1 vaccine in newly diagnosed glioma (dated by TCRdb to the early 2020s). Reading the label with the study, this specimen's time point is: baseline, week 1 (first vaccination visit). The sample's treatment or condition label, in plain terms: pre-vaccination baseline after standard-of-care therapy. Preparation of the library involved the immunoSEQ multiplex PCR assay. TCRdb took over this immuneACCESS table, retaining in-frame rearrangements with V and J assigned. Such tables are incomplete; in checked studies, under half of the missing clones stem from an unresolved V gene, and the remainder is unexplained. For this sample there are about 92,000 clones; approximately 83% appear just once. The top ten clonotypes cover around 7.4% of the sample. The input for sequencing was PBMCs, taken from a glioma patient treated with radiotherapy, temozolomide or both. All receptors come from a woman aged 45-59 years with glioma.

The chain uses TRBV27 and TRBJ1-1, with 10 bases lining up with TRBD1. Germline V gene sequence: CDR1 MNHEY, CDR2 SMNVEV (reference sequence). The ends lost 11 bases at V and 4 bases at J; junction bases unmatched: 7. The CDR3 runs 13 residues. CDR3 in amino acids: CASQGQGTTEAFF. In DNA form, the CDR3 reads TGTGCCTCCCAGGGACAGGGGACCACTGAAGCTTTCTTT.

CDR3 residues: CASSLGVGYTF. The CDR3 DNA reads TGTGCCAGCAGCTTGGGGGTTGGCTACACCTTC. The chain employs TRBV5-6 and TRBJ1-2; no clear D gene. The CDR3 has 11 amino acids. CDR1 SGHDT and CDR2 YYEEEE come from the germline V gene. V gave up 0 bases and J gave up 7 bases, with 4 bases separating them.

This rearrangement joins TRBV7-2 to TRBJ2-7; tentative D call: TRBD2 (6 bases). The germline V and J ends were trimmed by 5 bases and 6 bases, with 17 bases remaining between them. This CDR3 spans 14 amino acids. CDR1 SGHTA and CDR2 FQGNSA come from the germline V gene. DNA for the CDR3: TGTGCCAGCAGCCTCCTGGAGGGGCCTGGCGAGCAGTACTTC. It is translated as CASSLLEGPGEQYF.